A selection of T cell receptor beta chains follows, all from one sample in a study of OX40 agonist ivuxolimab in advanced cancers. TCRdb keeps only in-frame clones here, not all; method: immunoSEQ multiplex PCR. Of about 59,000 clones listed, about 90% are singletons. Sequencing used CD4+ or CD8+ T cells sorted from blood, obtained in a trial of the OX40 agonist ivuxolimab. These receptors all stem from an adult with an advanced solid tumor such as melanoma, head and neck, liver or kidney cancer. CDR3s include the opening cysteine and the closing phenylalanine or tryptophan. The D gene is left open where the match is weak. Rows give clone size only sometimes, using once, few, many, or a class for an expanded clone.

d_call v_call clone_size cdr3_aa
TRBD2 TRBV4-1 . CASSPKLAGGPYNEQFF
TRBD1 TRBV14 . CASSQAAWTGGYEQYF
TRBD1 TRBV4-3 . CASSQDEWTGLFF
. TRBV4-1 . CASSTTRDLNQPQHF
TRBD1 TRBV6-5 . CASSLDRVYEQYF
. TRBV7-9 . CASSSLRAGEGSYNEQFF
TRBD1 TRBV6-1 . CAGRQGASTDTQYF
. TRBV19 . CASIGTGRNEQFF
. TRBV5-4 . CASSAARSTGELFF
TRBD1 TRBV25-1 . CAREGTGVSNQPQHF
TRBD2 TRBV11-2 . CASSSGGLASVVGEQYF
. TRBV6-5 . CASSPRRGSTDTQYF
. TRBV4-1 . CASSQVRIRGKTSPFVNTEAFF
TRBD1 TRBV5-6 . CASSLGQGSQPQHF
. TRBV5-1 once CASSLAGLAYEQYF
. TRBV5-1 . CASSLERGLKYF
. TRBV7-9 . CASSLGWGPYEQYF
. TRBV2 . CATLVQETQYF
TRBD1 TRBV2 . CASSREDRGTQYF
. TRBV29-1 . CSAVGSHSSGANVLTF
. TRBV7-9 . CASSLMAGGNTIYF
. TRBV7-9 . CASSPPGLRGGTQYF
TRBD2 TRBV5-1 . CASSGTSDSYNEQFF
TRBD1 TRBV15 . CATSRDRWDRMNYGYTF
. TRBV6-6 . CASSYSQWDEQFF
TRBD2 TRBV11-2 . CASSLGRGRTPGELFF
TRBD1 TRBV10-3 . CAISESIGQGGYGYTF
. TRBV19 once CASRSGLGRDTEAFF
. TRBV13 . CASTTVGARLEQYF
. TRBV30 . CAWSVARGSSGANVLTF
TRBD1 TRBV19 . CASSSPGQGIYGYTF
TRBD2 TRBV11-2 . CASSAGLGNEQFF
. TRBV19 . CASSFLGSSYNEQFF
. TRBV5-4 . CASSTRLSRDAEAFF
TRBD1 TRBV29-1 . CSVAGTGAGETQYF
TRBD2 TRBV5-1 . CASSLKLAGETQYF
TRBD1 TRBV7-8 . CASSLGQGDEKLFF
. TRBV6-1 . CASSDSWGTGSPLHF
TRBD2 TRBV6-5 . CASSYRDYLWDTQYF
TRBD1 TRBV6-5 once CASSPRTGGDMAFF